The clone carrying this T cell receptor beta chain was seen a few times. Its antigen is undetermined. Template switching added a universal primer site, and cDNA bore unique molecular identifiers. TCRdb re-called the 5' RACE reads through MiXCR, storing one row per CDR3 protein. The sample carries approximately 550,000 distinct CDR3 sequences, around 22% recorded once. The sample comes from a study of identical twins. Study findings and constraints: Partly confounded zero-insertion analyses could result from invariant MAIT and iNKT cells. Fewer insertions characterized abundant cord blood beta clonotypes, whereas memory repertoires showed none.

CDR1 is SQVTM and CDR2 is ANQGSEA in the germline V gene. There are 11 residues in the CDR3. Trimming removed 7 bases from V and 2 bases from J, with 8 bases in between. These same records also appear under a second study, on yellow fever vaccine responses in identical twins.

The clonotype was recovered from a young woman in good health. The chain links TRBV29-1 to TRBJ2-5; D may be TRBD1 (6 bases). Sequenced material: CD4+ T cells sorted from blood. CDR3 in DNA: TGCAGCGCAGGGACACAAGAGACCCAGTACTTC. Translated, it gives CSAGTQETQYF. The whole variable domain, remainder taken from reference TRBV29-1 and TRBJ2-5, is SAVISQKPSRDICQRGTSLTIQCQVDSQVTMMFWYRQQPGQSLTLIATANQGSEATYESGFVIDKFPISRPNLTFSTLTVSNMSPEDSSIYLCSAGTQETQYFGPGTRLLVL.